Listed here are 31 T cell receptor beta chains from one sample, sequenced in a study of blood T cells in healthy people across ages. Using a J-beta primer mix together with a sample-barcoded 5' primer, a second PCR was run for about 6 to 12 cycles. TCRdb re-derived calls from the 5' RACE reads in MiXCR, one entry per CDR3 protein. The data show some 760,000 distinct CDR3 sequences, about 25% seen once. Another study also made use of these data, one on T cells of mothers and their children.

The sequencing input was blood. Source of these receptors: a boy between 5 and 17 years old in good health.

The gene calls are TRBV11-3 and TRBJ2-3, with D unclear. In germline, CDR1 is SGHNT, CDR2 YENEEA. The CDR3 runs 14 residues. The V gene lost 5 bases and the J gene lost 5 bases, with 14 bases spanning the gap. The CDR3 DNA is TGTGCCAGCAGCCCAACACGTTCCGGAGATACGCAGTATTTT. Its translation is CASSPTRSGDTQYF.

This clonotype was recorded a few times. The chain is built from TRBV29-1 and TRBJ1-1; maybe TRBD1 (6 bases). Germline lookup yields CDR1 SQVTM and CDR2 ANQGSEA. The CDR3 sequence is 11 residues long. The ends were cut back, 3 bases at V and 7 bases at J, with 9 bases in the middle. CDR3 sequence reads: CSVDQGYEAFF. In DNA, the CDR3 is TGCAGCGTTGATCAGGGGTATGAAGCTTTCTTT.

The chain combines TRBV7-8 with TRBJ2-5; 9 nucleotides align to TRBD1. The germline CDR1 and CDR2 sequences are SGHVS and FQNEAQ. The CDR3 totals 16 residues. V was clipped by 3 bases and J by 6 bases; unmatched bases: 11. This CDR3 is CASSFSVDRGDQTQYF. DNA for the CDR3: TGTGCCAGCAGCTTCTCGGTGGACAGGGGCGATCAGACCCAGTACTTC.

J is TRBJ2-3 and V is TRBV7-3; TRBD2 matches 15 bases. The junction had 6 bases not matched to a gene; V was cut back by 5 bases and J by 0 bases. Per germline, CDR1 SGHTA and CDR2 FQGTGA. The length of the CDR3 is 18 residues. CDR3 protein: CASSQGLAGGGSTDTQYF. CDR3 DNA sequence: TGTGCCAGCAGCCAGGGACTAGCGGGGGGCGGTAGCACAGATACGCAGTATTTT. Supplemented by reference TRBV7-3 and TRBJ2-3, the full variable domain reads GAGVSQTPSNKVTEKGKYVELRCDPISGHTALYWYRQSLGQGPEFLIYFQGTGAADDSGLPNDRFFAVRPEGSVSTLKIQRTERGDSAVYLCASSQGLAGGGSTDTQYFGPGTRLTVL.

This clonotype showed up just a few times. The V call is TRBV29-1, the J call TRBJ2-3; 16 bases are a match to TRBD2. Germline V gives CDR1 SQVTM, CDR2 ANQGSEA. V lost 7 bases and J lost 2; bases outside the gene matches: 3. The length of the CDR3 is 15 residues. CDR3 sequence (DNA): TGCAGCGCGGGGACTAGCGGGGGGGTCACAGATACGCAGTATTTT. Residues: CSAGTSGGVTDTQYF.

This chain connects TRBV5-1 to TRBJ2-2, with 10 positions matching TRBD2. This CDR3 is built from 16 residues. Germline V lookup: CDR1 SGHRS, CDR2 YFSETQ. The V gene end was trimmed by 3 bases and the J gene end by 3 bases; junction bases not matched to a gene: 5. CDR3 amino acids: CASSSPSGSDTGELFF. CDR3 DNA sequence: TGCGCCAGCAGCTCTCCTAGCGGGAGTGACACCGGGGAGCTGTTTTTT. Based on the CDR3 plus reference TRBV5-1 and TRBJ2-2, the full variable domain is KAGVTQTPRYLIKTRGQQVTLSCSPISGHRSVSWYQQTPGQGLQFLFEYFSETQRNKGNFPGRFSGRQFSNSRSEMNVSTLELGDSALYLCASSSPSGSDTGELFFGEGSRLTVL.

V and J are TRBV11-1 and TRBJ2-1; 7 bases match TRBD2. Germline V gives CDR1 SGHAT, CDR2 FQDESV (reference sequence). The CDR3 runs 16 residues. Germline trimming cut 7 bases from V and 3 bases from J; bases unmatched to any gene: 12. The CDR3 DNA reads TGTGCCAGCACCCGAAGGGTTAGCGGGCTCTACAATGAGCAGTTCTTC. It yields the protein CASTRRVSGLYNEQFF. The full variable domain, its missing parts supplied by reference TRBV11-1 and TRBJ2-1, is EAEVAQSPRYKITEKSQAVAFWCDPISGHATLYWYRQILGQGPELLVQFQDESVVDDSQLPKDRFSAERLKGVDSTLKIQPAELGDSAMYLCASTRRVSGLYNEQFFGPGTRLTVL.

The chain recombines TRBV5-1 with TRBJ2-2, with D perhaps TRBD1 (5 bases). Germline CDR1 and CDR2: SGHRS and YFSETQ. The CDR3 is 16 residues long. V was shortened by 2 bases and J by 3 bases, with 14 bases between the two germline ends. The CDR3 region is CASSFSTVADTGELFF. The DNA for the CDR3 is TGCGCCAGCAGCTTCTCGACAGTGGCTGACACCGGGGAGCTGTTTTTT.

V is TRBV29-1 and J is TRBJ1-2; no clear D gene. Trimming removed 6 bases at V and 3 bases at J, with 11 bases between. CDR3 length equals 12 residues. Germline CDR1 reads SQVTM; CDR2 reads ANQGSEA. DNA for the CDR3: TGCAGCGTGGGAGGGTCGGACTATGGCTACACCTTC. Its protein is CSVGGSDYGYTF.

The chain carries TRBV5-1 and TRBJ1-2; D not resolved. The CDR3 contains 14 residues. Trimming removed 2 bases at V and 0 bases at J, with 8 bases between. CDR1 and CDR2 (germline): SGHRS, YFSETQ. CDR3 sequence: CASSFDGANYGYTF. The CDR3, as DNA: TGCGCCAGCAGCTTTGACGGAGCTAACTATGGCTACACCTTC. Full variable domain (missing parts from reference TRBV5-1 and TRBJ1-2): KAGVTQTPRYLIKTRGQQVTLSCSPISGHRSVSWYQQTPGQGLQFLFEYFSETQRNKGNFPGRFSGRQFSNSRSEMNVSTLELGDSALYLCASSFDGANYGYTFGSGTRLTVV.

In its sample, this clonotype was seen a few times. The V call is TRBV6-2 or TRBV6-3, the J call TRBJ2-5, with D possibly TRBD1 on 6 matching bases. The germline CDR1 and CDR2 sequences are MNHEY and SVGEGT. V was cut by 5 bases and J by 2 bases, with 12 bases left in between. The CDR3 has 14 amino acids. CDR3 amino acids: CASSKQGSQETQYF. The CDR3 DNA sequence: TGTGCCAGCAGTAAACAGGGATCTCAAGAGACCCAGTACTTC.

This clonotype was picked up a small number of times. The V call is TRBV6-1, the J call TRBJ2-1; 9 nucleotides line up with TRBD1. Near its end, the DNA agrees better with TRBJ2-5, so the J call may be wrong. Per the germline V gene, CDR1 is MNHNS and CDR2 is SASEGT. This CDR3 has 16 amino acids. CDR3 amino acids: CASSPGQGMALETQYF. CDR3 nucleotides: TGTGCCAGCAGCCCCGGACAGGGGATGGCTTTAGAGACCCAGTACTTC.

The rearrangement uses TRBV29-1 and TRBJ1-1; maybe TRBD1 (6 bases). Germline V CDR1 and CDR2: SQVTM, ANQGSEA. The CDR3 is 13 residues long. V was pared by 3 bases and J by 1 base, with 9 bases between. In nucleotides, the CDR3 is TGCAGCGTTGACCAGGGGAAGAACACTGAAGCTTTCTTT. Amino acids: CSVDQGKNTEAFF.

This clonotype has just a few counts. The rearrangement joins TRBV20-1 to TRBJ2-5, with D unclear. Germline loops: CDR1 DFQATT, CDR2 SNEGSKA (reference sequence). This CDR3 comprises 14 residues. Trimming left V 3 bases short and J 2 bases short, with 13 bases between. The CDR3 spells CSASSGNPQETQYF. CDR3 DNA: TGCAGTGCTAGTTCTGGGAACCCACAAGAGACCCAGTACTTC.

This clonotype showed up just a few times. J is TRBJ2-3 and V is TRBV3-1, with 9 bases identical to TRBD2. J lost 7 bases, V lost 0 bases, and 11 bases had no gene match. Germline V lookup: CDR1 LGHDT, CDR2 YNNKEL (reference sequence). The CDR3 totals 17 residues. This chain's CDR3 is CASSQDKFATSGNTQYF. For the CDR3, the DNA is TGTGCCAGCAGCCAAGATAAATTCGCGACTAGCGGAAATACGCAGTATTTT.

This clonotype occurred once. The chain combines TRBV3-1 with TRBJ2-5; TRBD1 might be the D (5 bases). This CDR3 spans 15 amino acids. V was clipped by 4 bases and J by 5 bases, with 17 bases between them. The V gene's germline CDR1 is LGHDT and CDR2 YNNKEL (reference sequence). The CDR3, as DNA: TGTGCCAGCAGCCCTCAAGGCAGGGTTCGGGAGACCCAGTACTTC. As protein: CASSPQGRVRETQYF.

The rearrangement joins TRBV5-1 to TRBJ2-5; 12 nucleotides match TRBD2. Matching the DNA end better, TRBJ2-1 makes the J call doubtful. The CDR3 length is 16 residues. Germline-derived CDR1 and CDR2 are SGHRS and YFSETQ. The CDR3 sequence: CASSEASGGAQVEQFF. Written as DNA, the CDR3 is TGCGCCAGCAGCGAAGCTAGCGGGGGGGCCCAGGTTGAGCAGTTCTTC.

This chain uses TRBV6-1 with TRBJ1-6; the match to TRBD1 covers 7 bases. Looked up from germline, CDR1 is MNHNS and CDR2 is SASEGT. V lost 6 bases and J lost 0; bases outside the gene matches: 5. This CDR3 spans 16 amino acids. The CDR3 bases are TGTGCCAGCAGCCGACAGGGTAGCTCCTATAATTCACCCCTCCACTTT. Translating it yields CASSRQGSSYNSPLHF.

This clonotype was observed a few times. The genes are TRBV7-2 and TRBJ1-6; 8 nucleotides agree with TRBD1. Germline assignment: CDR1 SGHTA and CDR2 FQGNSA. J gave up 7 bases and V 5 bases, and 4 bases lay outside the gene matches. This CDR3 spans 14 amino acids. The CDR3 coding sequence is TGTGCCAGCAGCACCACAGGGGGGAATTCACCCCTCCACTTT. Amino acid sequence: CASSTTGGNSPLHF. The full variable domain, its missing parts supplied by reference TRBV7-2 and TRBJ1-6, is GAGVSQSPSNKVTEKGKDVELRCDPISGHTALYWYRQSLGQGLEFLIYFQGNSAPDKSGLPSDRFSAERTGGSVSTLTIQRTQQEDSAVYLCASSTTGGNSPLHFGNGTRLTVT.

The chain employs TRBV20-1 and TRBJ1-4; no firm D call. Germline loops: CDR1 DFQATT, CDR2 SNEGSKA (reference sequence). The CDR3 spans 14 residues. The CDR3 DNA follows: TGCAGGCCCCTTGACCCTTCAACTAATGAAAAACTGTTTTTT. Translation gives CRPLDPSTNEKLFF.

This clonotype occurred a few times. This chain joins TRBV27 and TRBJ2-2; D gene uncertain. The CDR3 consists of 14 residues. V shed 5 bases and J shed 7 bases, with 14 bases lying between them. Germline V gene data show CDR1 as MNHEY and CDR2 as SMNVEV (reference sequence). The CDR3 is CASSLSLGLGELFF. In DNA form, the CDR3 reads TGTGCCAGCAGTCTCTCCCTAGGGCTCGGGGAGCTGTTTTTT.

The chain uses TRBV4-2 and TRBJ2-5; 7 bases map to TRBD1. The end of the DNA aligns better with TRBJ2-1, so the J call may be wrong. Germline CDR1 LGHNA, CDR2 YNFKEQ. The length of the CDR3 is 15 residues. The CDR3 region is CASSENRGDYNEQFF. The CDR3 DNA sequence: TGTGCCAGCAGCGAAAACAGGGGAGACTACAATGAGCAGTTCTTC.

A few counts support this clonotype. V gene TRBV12-3 or TRBV12-4 combines with J gene TRBJ1-1; TRBD1 matches at 8 bases. This CDR3 is built from 15 residues. The J segment lost 4 bases and the V segment lost 6 bases, leaving 10 bases of the junction unmatched. The CDR3 nucleotides read TGTGCCAGCAGCTCCCGGATGACAGGGGTCACTGAAGCTTTCTTT. Protein: CASSSRMTGVTEAFF.

This chain uses TRBV25-1 with TRBJ2-5, with 8 bases matching TRBD2. The V segment lost 2 bases and the J segment 5 bases; nucleotides outside the gene matches: 13. CDR3 length: 17 residues. Germline loops: CDR1 MGHDK, CDR2 SYGVNS. In nucleotides, the CDR3 is TGTGCCAGCAGTGAACAGGGTGGGACTAGGAATTCTGAGACCCAGTACTTC. This encodes CASSEQGGTRNSETQYF.

CDR3 DNA sequence: TGTGCCACCCAGGCGGACCCACAAACGACCCAGTACTTC. This translates into CATQADPQTTQYF. The rearrangement uses TRBV3-1 and TRBJ2-5; D unresolved. The CDR3 has 13 residues. V was shortened by 10 bases and J by 7 bases, with 19 bases between the two germline ends. CDR1 and CDR2 from the germline V gene are LGHDT and YNNKEL (reference sequence).

This clonotype has just a few counts. An end of the junction differs from the germline gene, which may be a read error. The J gene is TRBJ2-5, the V gene TRBV9; TRBD2 matches 10 bases. The DNA end is a closer match to TRBJ2-7, so the J assignment may be wrong. The CDR3 is 16 residues long. Germline V gene lookup returns CDR1 SGDLS and CDR2 YYNGEE. The CDR3 sequence: CVSSDNSLAGGREQYF. For the CDR3, the DNA is TGTGTCAGCAGCGACAACTCGTTAGCGGGAGGTCGCGAGCAGTACTTC.

The CDR3 DNA reads TGTGCCAGCAGCTTAGTTCCATCAAGAGATACGCAGTATTTT. Its protein product is CASSLVPSRDTQYF. V usage is TRBV13 and J usage is TRBJ2-3; D is undetermined. Trimming left V 1 base short and J 5 bases short, with 10 bases between. The germline V gene encodes CDR1 PRHDT and CDR2 FYEKMQ (reference sequence). The length of the CDR3 is 14 residues.

The V gene is TRBV7-9, the J gene TRBJ2-1; D is ambiguous. Germline V gene lookup returns CDR1 SEHNR and CDR2 FQNEAQ (reference sequence). The CDR3 is 15 amino acids. V was clipped by 5 bases and J by 3 bases, with 14 bases between them. The CDR3 region is CASSAPLGNYNEQFF. The CDR3 DNA reads as TGTGCCAGCAGCGCCCCGCTGGGTAACTACAATGAGCAGTTCTTC.

This clonotype came up a few times. The genes are TRBV25-1 and TRBJ2-7, with D unclear. The V gene's germline CDR1 is MGHDK and CDR2 SYGVNS. CDR3 length equals 14 residues. Trimming cost V 2 bases and J 0 bases, with 8 bases left between them. The CDR3 sequence: CASSEGVSSYEQYF. The CDR3 DNA reads as TGTGCCAGCAGTGAAGGGGTCAGCTCCTACGAGCAGTACTTC.

The V and J genes are TRBV19 and TRBJ1-1; no firm D call. Deletions cut 5 bases from V and 1 base from J, with 8 bases between. From germline, CDR1 is LNHDA and CDR2 SQIVND (reference sequence). This CDR3 region has 13 residues. CDR3: CASSAARNTEAFF. CDR3 DNA: TGTGCCAGTAGTGCGGCAAGGAACACTGAAGCTTTCTTT.

V usage is TRBV5-1 and J usage is TRBJ2-7; no firm D call. Germline V CDR1 and CDR2: SGHRS, YFSETQ. Trimming shortened V by 0 bases and J by 2 bases, and 12 bases separated the two germline ends. The CDR3 runs 15 residues. CDR3 DNA: TGCGCCAGCAGCTTGGTCTCGTCACCGACCTACGAGCAGTACTTC. It specifies CASSLVSSPTYEQYF.